The T cell receptor beta chain under discussion was sequenced for a study of identical twins. The V end lost 7 bases, the J end lost 0 bases, and 13 bases lay between the germline ends. The CDR3 loop spans 14 amino acids. TCRdb recomputed calls from the 5' RACE reads with MiXCR, one row per CDR3 protein. The top ten hold approximately 0.96% of the sample, which has hundreds of thousands of distinct CDR3 sequences, roughly 8% seen once. This clonotype was recorded at least ten times. This sample also belongs to another study, concerning yellow fever vaccine responses in identical twins. That source adds: Twins' vaccine T cell response reportedly seemed partly convergent, partly personalized.

V and J are TRBV12-3 or TRBV12-4 and TRBJ2-7, with D possibly being TRBD2 (6 bases). Sequencing input: PBMCs. The clonotype comes from a woman aged 18-35 years in good health. The CDR3 here is CASTGQLASYEQYF. CDR3 DNA sequence: TGTGCCAGCACCGGACAACTAGCCTCCTACGAGCAGTACTTC.